The present T cell receptor (beta chain) was sequenced within a study of shared clonotypes between healthy human individuals. V was cut by 4 bases and J by 0 bases, with 20 bases left in between. Germline CDR1 and CDR2: SGHRS and YFSETQ. CDR3 length: 17 amino acids. Into CD45RA+ naive and CD45RA-negative memory subsets, the CD4+ cells were split. Clones were read by immunoSEQ multiplex PCR, and TCRdb kept only the in-frame ones, dropping some. The table records 2,500,000 or so clones, approximately 92% of them present only once. Sequencing was done on a sample of naive CD4+ T cells sorted from blood. The subset: CD45RA+ positively selected. The receptor was derived from a young man in good health. V usage is TRBV5-1 and J usage is TRBJ2-7; a weak D match, TRBD2 (6 bases). CDR3 residues: CASSPPGGAGLSYEQYF. The CDR3, as DNA: TGCGCCAGCAGCCCACCCGGGGGAGCCGGACTCTCCTACGAGCAGTACTTC.